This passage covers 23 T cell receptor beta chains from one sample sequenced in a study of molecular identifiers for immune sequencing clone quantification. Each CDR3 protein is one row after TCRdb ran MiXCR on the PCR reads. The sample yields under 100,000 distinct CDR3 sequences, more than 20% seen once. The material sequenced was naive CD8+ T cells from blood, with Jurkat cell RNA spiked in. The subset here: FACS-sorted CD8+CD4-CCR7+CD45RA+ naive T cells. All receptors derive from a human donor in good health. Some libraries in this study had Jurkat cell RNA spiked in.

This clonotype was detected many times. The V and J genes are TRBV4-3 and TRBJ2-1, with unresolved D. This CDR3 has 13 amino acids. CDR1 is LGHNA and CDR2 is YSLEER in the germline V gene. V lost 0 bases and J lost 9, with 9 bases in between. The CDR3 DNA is TGCGCCAGCAGCCAAGATCAAGTGTCTGAGCAGTTCTTC. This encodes CASSQDQVSEQFF.

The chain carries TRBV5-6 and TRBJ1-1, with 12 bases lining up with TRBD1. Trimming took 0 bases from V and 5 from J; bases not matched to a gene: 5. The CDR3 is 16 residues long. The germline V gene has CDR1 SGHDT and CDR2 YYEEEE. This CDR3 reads CASSLGVGQGATEAFF. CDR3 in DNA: TGTGCCAGCAGCTTGGGAGTGGGACAGGGGGCAACTGAAGCTTTCTTT.

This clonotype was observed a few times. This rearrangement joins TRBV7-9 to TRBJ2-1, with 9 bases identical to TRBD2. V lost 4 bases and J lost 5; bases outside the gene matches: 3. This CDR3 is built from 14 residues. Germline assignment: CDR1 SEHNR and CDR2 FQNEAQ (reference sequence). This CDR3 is CASSSSGADNEQFF. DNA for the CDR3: TGTGCCAGCAGCTCTAGCGGGGCGGACAATGAGCAGTTCTTC.

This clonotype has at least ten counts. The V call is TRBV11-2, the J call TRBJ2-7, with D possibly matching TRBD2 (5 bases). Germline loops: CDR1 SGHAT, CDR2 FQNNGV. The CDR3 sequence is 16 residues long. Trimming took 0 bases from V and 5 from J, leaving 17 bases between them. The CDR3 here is CASSLDYPTSGHEQYF. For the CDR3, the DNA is TGTGCCAGCAGCTTAGATTATCCCACCAGCGGTCACGAGCAGTACTTC.

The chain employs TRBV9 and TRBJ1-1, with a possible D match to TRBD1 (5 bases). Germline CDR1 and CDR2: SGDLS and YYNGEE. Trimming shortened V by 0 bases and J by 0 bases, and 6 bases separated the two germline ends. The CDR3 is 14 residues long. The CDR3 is CASSVGGVNTEAFF. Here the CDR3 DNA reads TGTGCCAGCAGCGTAGGGGGGGTGAACACTGAAGCTTTCTTT.

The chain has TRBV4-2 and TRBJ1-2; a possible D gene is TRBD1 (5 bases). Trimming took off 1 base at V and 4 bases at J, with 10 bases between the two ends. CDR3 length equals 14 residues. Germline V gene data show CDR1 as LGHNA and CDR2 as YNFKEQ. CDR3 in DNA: TGTGCCAGCAGCCAAGTAGGGACTATCTATGGCTACACCTTC. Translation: CASSQVGTIYGYTF.

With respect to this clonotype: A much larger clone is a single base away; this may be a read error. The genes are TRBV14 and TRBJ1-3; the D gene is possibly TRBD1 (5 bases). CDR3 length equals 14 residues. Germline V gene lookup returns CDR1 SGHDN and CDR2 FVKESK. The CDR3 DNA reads TGTGCCAGCAGCCAAGGCCCAGGGCGCCACACCATACATTTT. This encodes CASSQGPGRHTIHF.

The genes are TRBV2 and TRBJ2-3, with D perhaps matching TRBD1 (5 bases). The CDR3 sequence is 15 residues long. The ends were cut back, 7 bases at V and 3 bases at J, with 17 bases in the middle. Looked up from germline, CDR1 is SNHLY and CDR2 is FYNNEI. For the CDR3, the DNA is TGTGCCAGCAATGGGGCAGGTCGCAGTACAGATACGCAGTATTTT. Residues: CASNGAGRSTDTQYF. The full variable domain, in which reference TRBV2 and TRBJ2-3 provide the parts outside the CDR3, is EPEVTQTPSHQVTQMGQEVILRCVPISNHLYFYWYRQILGQKVEFLVSFYNNEISEKSEIFDDQFSVERPDGSNFTLKIRSTKLEDSAMYFCASNGAGRSTDTQYFGPGTRLTVL.

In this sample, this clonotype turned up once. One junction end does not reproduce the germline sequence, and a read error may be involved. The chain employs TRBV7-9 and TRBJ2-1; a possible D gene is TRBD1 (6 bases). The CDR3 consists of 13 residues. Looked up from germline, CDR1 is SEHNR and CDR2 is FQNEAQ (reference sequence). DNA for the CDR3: TGTGCCAGCAGTATACAGGGTTACAATGAGGAGTTCTTC. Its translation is CASSIQGYNEEFF.

The CDR3 DNA reads as TGTGCCAGCAGTTACAACCCGGACAAGAACGCATATAGCAATCAGCCCCAGCATTTT. It codes for CASSYNPDKNAYSNQPQHF. This chain uses TRBV6-2 or TRBV6-3 with TRBJ1-5; possible D gene TRBD1, 5 bases. From germline, CDR1 is MNHEY and CDR2 SVGEGT. Trimming stripped 2 bases from V and 0 bases from J, with 20 bases between. CDR3 length equals 19 residues.

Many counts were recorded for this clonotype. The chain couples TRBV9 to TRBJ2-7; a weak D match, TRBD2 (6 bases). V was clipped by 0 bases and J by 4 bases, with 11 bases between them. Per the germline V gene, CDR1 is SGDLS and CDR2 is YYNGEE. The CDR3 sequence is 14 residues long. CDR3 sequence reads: CASSVGEGRYEQYF. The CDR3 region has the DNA TGTGCCAGCAGCGTAGGCGAAGGGAGGTACGAGCAGTACTTC.

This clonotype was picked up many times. The CDR3 DNA reads TGTGCCAGCAGTTACGGGGTCGAGCAGTACTTC. Protein sequence: CASSYGVEQYF. V usage is TRBV6-5 and J usage is TRBJ2-7, with D hard to call. This CDR3 contains 11 residues. The ends were cut back, 2 bases at V and 6 bases at J, with 5 bases in the middle. Looked up from germline, CDR1 is MNHEY and CDR2 is SVGAGI.

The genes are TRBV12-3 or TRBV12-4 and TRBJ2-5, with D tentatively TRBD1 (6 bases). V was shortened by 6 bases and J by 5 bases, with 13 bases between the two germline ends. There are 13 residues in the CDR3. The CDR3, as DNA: TGTGCCAGCAGCTTTAGTGGGGGCGAGACCCAGTACTTC. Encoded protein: CASSFSGGETQYF.

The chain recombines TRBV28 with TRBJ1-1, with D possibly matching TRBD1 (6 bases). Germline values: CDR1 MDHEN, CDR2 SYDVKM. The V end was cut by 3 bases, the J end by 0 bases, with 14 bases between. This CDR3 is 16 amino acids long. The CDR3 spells CASSLPSRDMNTEAFF. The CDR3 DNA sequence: TGTGCCAGCAGTTTGCCGTCCCGGGACATGAACACTGAAGCTTTCTTT.

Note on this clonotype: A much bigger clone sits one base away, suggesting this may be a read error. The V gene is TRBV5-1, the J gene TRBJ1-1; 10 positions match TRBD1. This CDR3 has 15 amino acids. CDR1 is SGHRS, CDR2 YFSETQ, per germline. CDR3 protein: CASSTGTGEDTEASF. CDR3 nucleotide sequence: TGCGCCAGCAGCACTGGGACAGGGGAGGACACTGAAGCTTCCTTT.

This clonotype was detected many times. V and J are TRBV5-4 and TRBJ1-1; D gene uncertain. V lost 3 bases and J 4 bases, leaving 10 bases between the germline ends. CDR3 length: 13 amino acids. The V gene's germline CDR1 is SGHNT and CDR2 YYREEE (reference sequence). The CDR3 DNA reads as TGTGCCAGCAGCTGGAGTGGGCTCACTGAAGCTTTCTTT. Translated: CASSWSGLTEAFF.

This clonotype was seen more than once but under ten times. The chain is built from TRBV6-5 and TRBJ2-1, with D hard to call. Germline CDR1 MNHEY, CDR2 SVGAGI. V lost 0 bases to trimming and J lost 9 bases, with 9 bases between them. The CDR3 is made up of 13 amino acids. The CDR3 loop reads CASSYSVGLEQFF. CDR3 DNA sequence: TGTGCCAGCAGTTACTCTGTCGGGCTTGAGCAGTTCTTC.

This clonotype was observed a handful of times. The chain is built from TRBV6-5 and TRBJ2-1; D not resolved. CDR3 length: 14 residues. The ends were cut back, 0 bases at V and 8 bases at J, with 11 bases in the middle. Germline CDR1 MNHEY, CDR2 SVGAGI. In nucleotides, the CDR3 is TGTGCCAGCAGTTACTCAAGGCCGCAATATGAGCAGTTCTTC. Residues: CASSYSRPQYEQFF.

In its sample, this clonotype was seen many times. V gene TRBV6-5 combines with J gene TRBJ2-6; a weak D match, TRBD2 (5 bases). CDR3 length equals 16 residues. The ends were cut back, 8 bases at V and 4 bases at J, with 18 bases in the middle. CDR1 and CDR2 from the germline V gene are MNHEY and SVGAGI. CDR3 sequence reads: CASAGEGPQGANVLTF. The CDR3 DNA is TGTGCCAGCGCCGGAGAGGGCCCCCAGGGGGCCAACGTCCTGACTTTC.

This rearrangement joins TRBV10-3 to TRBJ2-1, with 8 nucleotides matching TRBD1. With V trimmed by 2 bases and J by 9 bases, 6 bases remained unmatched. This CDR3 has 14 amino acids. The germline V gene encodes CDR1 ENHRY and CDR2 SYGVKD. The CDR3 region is CAISEPGQGGEQFF. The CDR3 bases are TGTGCCATCAGTGAGCCAGGACAGGGCGGTGAGCAGTTCTTC.

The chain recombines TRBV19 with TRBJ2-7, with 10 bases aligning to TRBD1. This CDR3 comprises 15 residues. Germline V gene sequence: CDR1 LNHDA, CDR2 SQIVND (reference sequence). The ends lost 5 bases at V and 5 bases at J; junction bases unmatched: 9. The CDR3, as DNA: TGTGCCAGTAGTCTCGGGACAGGGGATGTCCACGAGCAGTACTTC. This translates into CASSLGTGDVHEQYF. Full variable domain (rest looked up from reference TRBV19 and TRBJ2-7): DGGITQSPKYLFRKEGQNVTLSCEQNLNHDAMYWYRQDPGQGLRLIYYSQIVNDFQKGDIAEGYSVSREKKESFPLTVTSAQKNPTAFYLCASSLGTGDVHEQYFGPGTRLTVT.

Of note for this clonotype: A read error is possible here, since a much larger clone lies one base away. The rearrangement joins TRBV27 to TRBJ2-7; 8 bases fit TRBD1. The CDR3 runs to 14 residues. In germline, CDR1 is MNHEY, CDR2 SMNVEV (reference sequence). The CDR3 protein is CASSPGSGGLGEHF. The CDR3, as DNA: TGTGCCAGCAGTCCTGGGTCAGGGGGCTTGGGCGAGCACTTC.

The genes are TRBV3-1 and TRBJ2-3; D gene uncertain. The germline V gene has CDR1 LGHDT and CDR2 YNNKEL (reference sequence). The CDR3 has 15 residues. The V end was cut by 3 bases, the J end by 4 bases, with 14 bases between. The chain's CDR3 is CASSQFSSSSDTQYF. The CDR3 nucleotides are TGTGCCAGCAGCCAGTTTTCCAGTAGTTCAGATACGCAGTATTTT.